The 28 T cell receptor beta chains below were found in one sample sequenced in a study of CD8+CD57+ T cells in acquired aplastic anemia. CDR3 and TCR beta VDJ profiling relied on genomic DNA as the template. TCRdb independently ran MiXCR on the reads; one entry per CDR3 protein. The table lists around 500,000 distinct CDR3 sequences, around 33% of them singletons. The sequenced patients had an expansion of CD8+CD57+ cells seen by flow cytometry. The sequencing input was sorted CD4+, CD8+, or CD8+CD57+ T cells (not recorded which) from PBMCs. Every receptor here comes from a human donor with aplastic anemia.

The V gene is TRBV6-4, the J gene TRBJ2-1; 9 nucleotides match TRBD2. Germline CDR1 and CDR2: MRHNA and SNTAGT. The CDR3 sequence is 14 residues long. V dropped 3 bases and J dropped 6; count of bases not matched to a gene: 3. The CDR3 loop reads CASSEASGVNEQFF. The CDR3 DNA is TGTGCCAGCAGTGAGGCTAGCGGGGTCAATGAGCAGTTCTTC.

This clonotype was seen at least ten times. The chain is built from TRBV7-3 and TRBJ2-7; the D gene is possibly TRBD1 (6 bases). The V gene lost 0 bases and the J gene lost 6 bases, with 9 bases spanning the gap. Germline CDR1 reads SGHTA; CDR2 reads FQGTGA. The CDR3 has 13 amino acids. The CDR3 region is CASSLTGAGEQYF. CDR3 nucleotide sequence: TGTGCCAGCAGCTTAACGGGGGCGGGCGAGCAGTACTTC.

The CDR3 here is CAISETPGQRTDTQYF. CDR3 DNA sequence: TGTGCCATCAGTGAGACTCCGGGACAACGCACAGATACGCAGTATTTT. The V call is TRBV10-3, the J call TRBJ2-3; D is perhaps TRBD1 (6 bases). This CDR3 is 16 amino acids long. Trimming removed 2 bases at V and 1 base at J, with 13 bases between. The V gene's germline CDR1 is ENHRY and CDR2 SYGVKD.

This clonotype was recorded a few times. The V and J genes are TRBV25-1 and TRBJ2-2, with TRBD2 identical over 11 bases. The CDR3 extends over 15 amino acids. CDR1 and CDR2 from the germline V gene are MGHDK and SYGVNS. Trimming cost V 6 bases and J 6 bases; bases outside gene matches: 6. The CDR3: CASSPLAGVSGELFF. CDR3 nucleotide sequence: TGTGCCAGCAGCCCACTAGCGGGAGTGTCCGGGGAGCTGTTTTTT. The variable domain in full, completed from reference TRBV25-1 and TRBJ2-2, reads EADIYQTPRYLVIGTGKKITLECSQTMGHDKMYWYQQDPGMELHLIHYSYGVNSTEKGDLSSESTVSRIRTEHFPLTLESARPSHTSQYLCASSPLAGVSGELFFGEGSRLTVL.

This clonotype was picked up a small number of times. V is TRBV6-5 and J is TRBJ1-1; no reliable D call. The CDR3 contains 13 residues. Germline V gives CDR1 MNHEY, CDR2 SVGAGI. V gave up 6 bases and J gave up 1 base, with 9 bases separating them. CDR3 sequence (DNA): TGTGCCAGCAGCTACGAACCGAACACTGAAGCTTTCTTT. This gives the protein CASSYEPNTEAFF.

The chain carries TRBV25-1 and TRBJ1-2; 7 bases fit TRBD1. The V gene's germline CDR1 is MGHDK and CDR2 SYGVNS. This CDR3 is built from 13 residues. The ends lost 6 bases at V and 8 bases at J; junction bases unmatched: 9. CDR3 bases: TGTGCCAGCAGCCCGAGACAGGGTCCCGGCTACACCTTC. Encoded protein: CASSPRQGPGYTF.

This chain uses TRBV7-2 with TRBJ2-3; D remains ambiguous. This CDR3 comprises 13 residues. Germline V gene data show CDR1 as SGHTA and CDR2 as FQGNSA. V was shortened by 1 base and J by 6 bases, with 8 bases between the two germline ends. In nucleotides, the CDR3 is TGTGCCAGCAGCTTAGGCCCTGTTGATACGCAGTATTTT. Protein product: CASSLGPVDTQYF.

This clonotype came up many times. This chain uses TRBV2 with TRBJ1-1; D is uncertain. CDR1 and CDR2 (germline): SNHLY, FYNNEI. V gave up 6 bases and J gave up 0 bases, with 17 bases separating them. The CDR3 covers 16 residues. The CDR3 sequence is CASSDTLTGMNTEAFF. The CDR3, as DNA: TGTGCCAGCAGCGATACATTGACCGGGATGAACACTGAAGCTTTCTTT.

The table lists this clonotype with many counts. As DNA, the CDR3 is TGTGCCAGCAGTCCCCCTACCAGACTAGCGAGCTCCTACGAGCAGTACTTC. Amino acids: CASSPPTRLASSYEQYF. The gene calls are TRBV7-9 and TRBJ2-7, with 8 bases fitting TRBD2. With 6 bases clipped from V and 0 bases from J, the junction kept 13 bases outside the gene matches. CDR3 length: 17 residues. Germline lookup yields CDR1 SEHNR and CDR2 FQNEAQ (reference sequence).

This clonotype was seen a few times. The CDR3 loop reads CSVAPAGDTEAFF. The CDR3, as DNA: TGCAGCGTTGCGCCCGCTGGGGACACTGAAGCTTTCTTT. The chain couples TRBV29-1 to TRBJ1-1; D is unclear. Germline assignment: CDR1 SQVTM and CDR2 ANQGSEA. V was trimmed by 4 bases and J by 3 bases, leaving 12 bases between them. The CDR3 has 13 amino acids.

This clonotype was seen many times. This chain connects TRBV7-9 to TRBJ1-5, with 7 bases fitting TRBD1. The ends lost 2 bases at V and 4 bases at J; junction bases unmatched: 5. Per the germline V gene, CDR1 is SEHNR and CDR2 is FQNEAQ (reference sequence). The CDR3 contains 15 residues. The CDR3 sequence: CASSLWDRENQPQHF. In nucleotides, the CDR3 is TGTGCCAGCAGCTTATGGGACAGAGAAAATCAGCCCCAGCATTTT.

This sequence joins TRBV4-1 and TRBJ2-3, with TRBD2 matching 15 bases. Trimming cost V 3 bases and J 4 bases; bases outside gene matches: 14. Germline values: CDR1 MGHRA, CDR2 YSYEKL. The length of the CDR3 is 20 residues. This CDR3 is CASSQHPGQRTSGRADTQYF. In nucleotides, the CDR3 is TGCGCCAGCAGCCAGCATCCGGGACAACGGACTAGCGGGAGGGCAGATACGCAGTATTTT.

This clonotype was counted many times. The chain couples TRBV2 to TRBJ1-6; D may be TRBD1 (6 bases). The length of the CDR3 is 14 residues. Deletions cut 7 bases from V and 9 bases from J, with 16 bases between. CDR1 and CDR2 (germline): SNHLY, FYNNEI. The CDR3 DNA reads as TGTGCCAGCAAAGGTCTGGGGGCTGGTTCACCCCTCCACTTT. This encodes CASKGLGAGSPLHF. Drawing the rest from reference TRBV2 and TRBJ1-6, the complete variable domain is EPEVTQTPSHQVTQMGQEVILRCVPISNHLYFYWYRQILGQKVEFLVSFYNNEISEKSEIFDDQFSVERPDGSNFTLKIRSTKLEDSAMYFCASKGLGAGSPLHFGNGTRLTVT.

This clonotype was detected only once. The CDR3 loop is CASSVGGTHTDTQYF. CDR3 nucleotides: TGTGCCAGCAGCGTTGGCGGGACCCACACAGATACGCAGTATTTT. This chain links TRBV9 with TRBJ2-3; tentative D call: TRBD2 (6 bases). Germline assignment: CDR1 SGDLS and CDR2 YYNGEE. The CDR3 contains 15 residues. V lost 2 bases to trimming and J lost 2 bases, with 12 bases between them.

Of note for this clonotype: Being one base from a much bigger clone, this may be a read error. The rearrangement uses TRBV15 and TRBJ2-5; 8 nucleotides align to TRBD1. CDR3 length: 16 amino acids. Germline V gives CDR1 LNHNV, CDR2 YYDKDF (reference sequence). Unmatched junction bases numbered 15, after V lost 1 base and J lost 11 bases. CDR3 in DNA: TGTGCCACCAGCAGAGGAACCGGGCAGGGGGCGGTTGAGCAGTACTTC. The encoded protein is CATSRGTGQGAVEQYF.

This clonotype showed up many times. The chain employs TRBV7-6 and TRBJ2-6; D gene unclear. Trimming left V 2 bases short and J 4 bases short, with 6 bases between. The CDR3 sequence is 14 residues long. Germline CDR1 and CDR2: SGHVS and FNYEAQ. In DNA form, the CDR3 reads TGTGCCAGCAGCTTACTACTCGGGGCCAACGTCCTGACTTTC. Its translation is CASSLLLGANVLTF. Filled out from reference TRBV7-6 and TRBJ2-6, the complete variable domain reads GAGVSQSPRYKVTKRGQDVALRCDPISGHVSLYWYRQALGQGPEFLTYFNYEAQQDKSGLPNDRFSAERPEGSISTLTIQRTEQRDSAMYRCASSLLLGANVLTFGAGSRLTVL.

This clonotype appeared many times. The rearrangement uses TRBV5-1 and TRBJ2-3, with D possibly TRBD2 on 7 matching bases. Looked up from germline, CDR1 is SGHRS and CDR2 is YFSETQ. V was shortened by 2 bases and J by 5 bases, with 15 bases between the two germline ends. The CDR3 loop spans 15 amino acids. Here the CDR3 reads CASSFGAGEGDTQYF. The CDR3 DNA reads TGCGCCAGCAGCTTTGGGGCAGGGGAGGGAGATACGCAGTATTTT.

The CDR3 DNA reads as TGTGCCAGCACGGCTTTGGCTGGGGACACGGGGGAGCAGTACTTC. It encodes CASTALAGDTGEQYF. The chain is built from TRBV2 and TRBJ2-7; D might be TRBD1 (6 bases). Trimming shortened V by 7 bases and J by 7 bases, and 23 bases separated the two germline ends. Germline values: CDR1 SNHLY, CDR2 FYNNEI. This CDR3 is 15 amino acids long. The full variable domain, with the rest looked up from reference TRBV2 and TRBJ2-7, is EPEVTQTPSHQVTQMGQEVILRCVPISNHLYFYWYRQILGQKVEFLVSFYNNEISEKSEIFDDQFSVERPDGSNFTLKIRSTKLEDSAMYFCASTALAGDTGEQYFGPGTRLTVT.

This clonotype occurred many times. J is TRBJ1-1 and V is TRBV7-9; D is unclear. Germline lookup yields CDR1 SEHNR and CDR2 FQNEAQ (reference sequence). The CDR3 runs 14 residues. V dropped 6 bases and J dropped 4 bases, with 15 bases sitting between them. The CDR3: CASRTTGMGTEAFF. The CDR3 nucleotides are TGTGCCAGCAGAACCACGGGCATGGGCACTGAAGCTTTCTTT.

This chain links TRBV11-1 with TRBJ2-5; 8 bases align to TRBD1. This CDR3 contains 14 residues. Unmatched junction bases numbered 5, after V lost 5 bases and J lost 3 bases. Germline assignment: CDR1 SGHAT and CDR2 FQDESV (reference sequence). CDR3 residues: CASSIGTGKETQYF. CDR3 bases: TGTGCCAGCAGCATTGGGACAGGCAAAGAGACCCAGTACTTC.

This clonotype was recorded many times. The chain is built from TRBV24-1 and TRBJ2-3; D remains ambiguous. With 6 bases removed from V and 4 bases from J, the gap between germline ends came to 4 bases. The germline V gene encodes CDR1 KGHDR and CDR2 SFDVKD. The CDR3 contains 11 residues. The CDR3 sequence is CATSWADTQYF. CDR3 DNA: TGTGCCACCAGTTGGGCAGATACGCAGTATTTT.

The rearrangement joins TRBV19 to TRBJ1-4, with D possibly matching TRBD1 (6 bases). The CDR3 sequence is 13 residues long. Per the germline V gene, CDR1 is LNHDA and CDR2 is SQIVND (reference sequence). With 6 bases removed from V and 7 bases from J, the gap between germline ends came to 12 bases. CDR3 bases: TGTGCCAGTAGCTCGGGGGCACTTGAAAAACTGTTTTTT. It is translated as CASSSGALEKLFF.

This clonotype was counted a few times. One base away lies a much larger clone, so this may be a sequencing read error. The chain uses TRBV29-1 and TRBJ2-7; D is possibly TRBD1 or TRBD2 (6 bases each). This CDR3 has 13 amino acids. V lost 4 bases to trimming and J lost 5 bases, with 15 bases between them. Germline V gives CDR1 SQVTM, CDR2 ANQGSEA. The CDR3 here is CSVGRLRGDEQYF. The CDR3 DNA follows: TGCAGCGTTGGTCGGCTGAGGGGGGACGAGCAGTACTTC.

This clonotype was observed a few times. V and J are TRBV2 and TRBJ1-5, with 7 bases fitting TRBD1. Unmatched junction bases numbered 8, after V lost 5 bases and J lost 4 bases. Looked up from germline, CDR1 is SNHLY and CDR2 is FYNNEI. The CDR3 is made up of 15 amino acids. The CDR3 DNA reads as TGTGCCAGCAGTTTTGAGGGGGCGATGAATCAGCCCCAGCATTTT. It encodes CASSFEGAMNQPQHF.

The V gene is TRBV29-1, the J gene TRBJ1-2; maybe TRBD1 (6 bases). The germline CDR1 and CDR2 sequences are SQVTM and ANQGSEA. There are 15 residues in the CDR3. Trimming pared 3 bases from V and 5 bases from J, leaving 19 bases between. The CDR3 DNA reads TGCAGCGTTGAGAGATACAGGGAGCCCGAATATGGCTACACCTTC. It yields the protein CSVERYREPEYGYTF.

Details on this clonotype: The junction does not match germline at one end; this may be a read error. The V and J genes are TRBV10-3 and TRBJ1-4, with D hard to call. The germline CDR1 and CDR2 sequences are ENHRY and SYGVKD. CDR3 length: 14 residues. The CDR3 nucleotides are TGTGCCAGCAGTGAAGAAGGGCGTGGTGAAAAACTGTTTTTT. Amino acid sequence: CASSEEGRGEKLFF.

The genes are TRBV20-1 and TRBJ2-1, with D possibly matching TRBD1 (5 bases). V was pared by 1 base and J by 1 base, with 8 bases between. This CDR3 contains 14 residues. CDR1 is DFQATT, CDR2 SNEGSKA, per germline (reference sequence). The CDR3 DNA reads TGCAGTGCTAGAGGGGGCCCTTCCTACAATGAGCAGTTCTTC. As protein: CSARGGPSYNEQFF.

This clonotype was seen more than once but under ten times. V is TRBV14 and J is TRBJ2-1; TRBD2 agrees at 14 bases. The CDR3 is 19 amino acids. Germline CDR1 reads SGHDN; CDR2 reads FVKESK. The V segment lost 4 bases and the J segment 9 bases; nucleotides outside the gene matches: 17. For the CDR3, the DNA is TGTGCCAGCAGCCCTTACTTTGGGACTAGCGGGGGCTCATTAGGTGAGCAGTTCTTC. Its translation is CASSPYFGTSGGSLGEQFF. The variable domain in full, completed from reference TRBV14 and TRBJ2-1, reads EAGVTQFPSHSVIEKGQTVTLRCDPISGHDNLYWYRRVMGKEIKFLLHFVKESKQDESGMPNNRFLAERTGGTYSTLKVQPAELEDSGVYFCASSPYFGTSGGSLGEQFFGPGTRLTVL.